Listed here are 7 T cell receptor beta chains from one sample, sequenced in a study of metastatic and nonmetastatic thyroid tumors. Ahead of thyroid surgery, no patient had received treatment of any kind. TCRdb redid the clone calls on the PCR reads using MiXCR. The table shows 43,000 or so clones, with about 4% occurring only once. Input material: blood. Receptors were obtained from a female donor with papillary thyroid cancer or a benign thyroid nodule (not recorded which). Some clones in this sample may be carry-over from other donors' samples.

This clone was seen only a few times. The junction does not match germline at one end; this may be a read error. The chain is built from TRBV27 and TRBJ2-1; D may be TRBD2 (5 bases). The CDR3 sequence is 13 residues long. Germline CDR1 is MNHEY and CDR2 is SMNVEV (reference sequence). The CDR3 sequence: CDSSTTTYNEQFF. The CDR3 bases are TGTGACAGCAGTACGACTACCTACAATGAGCAGTTCTTC.

The table lists this clone with a few counts. The junction does not match germline at one end; this may be a read error. CDR3 nucleotides: TGTGCCAGCGGTTTAAGTTGGGCAGGAATGAGCTCTGGAAACACCATATATTTT. This translates into CASGLSWAGMSSGNTIYF. V usage is TRBV27 and J usage is TRBJ1-3; no firm D call. Germline CDR1 and CDR2: MNHEY and SMNVEV (reference sequence). The CDR3 totals 18 residues.

This clone was detected a few times. The rearrangement uses TRBV5-6 and TRBJ2-7; 7 bases are a match to TRBD1. This CDR3 region has 15 residues. In germline, CDR1 is SGHDT, CDR2 YYEEEE. With 3 bases clipped from V and 1 base from J, the junction kept 7 bases outside the gene matches. The CDR3 nucleotides read TGTGCCAGCAGCTCCGCGACAGGGTTTTCCTACGAGCAGTACTTC. As protein: CASSSATGFSYEQYF.

By frequency in the sample, this clone is medium-sized. The gene calls are TRBV4-1 and TRBJ1-3; D perhaps matches TRBD1 (5 bases). Germline-derived CDR1 and CDR2 are MGHRA and YSYEKL. The CDR3 spans 13 residues. V was trimmed by 1 base and J by 10 bases, leaving 11 bases between them. CDR3 loop: CASSQGQGGTIYF. The CDR3 coding sequence is TGCGCCAGCAGCCAAGGGCAGGGAGGGACCATATATTTT.

There are a few counts of this clone. This may stem from a read error, because a much larger clone lies one nucleotide away. The same CDR3 arises from other DNA sequences in this sample as well. This chain links TRBV15 with TRBJ1-3; D unresolved. CDR3 length: 15 amino acids. V gave up 2 bases and J gave up 5 bases, with 13 bases separating them. CDR1 and CDR2 from the germline V gene are LNHNV and YYDKDF (reference sequence). The CDR3 reads CATSRTVGIRNTIYF. CDR3 DNA: TGTGCCACCAGCAGAACAGTTGGTATTAGAAACACCATATATTTT.

This clone was found many times. This chain joins TRBV20-1 and TRBJ2-2; 8 bases are a match to TRBD2. Germline V gene sequence: CDR1 DFQATT, CDR2 SNEGSKA (reference sequence). This CDR3 is built from 14 residues. The ends lost 0 bases at V and 7 bases at J; junction bases unmatched: 4. Written as DNA, the CDR3 is TGCAGTGCTAGAGAACGAGCGGGAGTCGGGGAGCTGTTTTTT. Amino acids: CSARERAGVGELFF.

Points on this clone: One junction end does not reproduce the germline sequence, and a read error may be involved. The chain is built from TRBV3-1 and TRBJ1-1, with D uncertain. The CDR3 runs to 14 residues. Germline CDR1 and CDR2: LGHDT and YNNKEL (reference sequence). CDR3 in amino acids: CVSSQVGFGAEAFF. The CDR3 DNA sequence: TGTGTCAGCAGCCAAGTGGGGTTCGGCGCTGAAGCTTTCTTT.